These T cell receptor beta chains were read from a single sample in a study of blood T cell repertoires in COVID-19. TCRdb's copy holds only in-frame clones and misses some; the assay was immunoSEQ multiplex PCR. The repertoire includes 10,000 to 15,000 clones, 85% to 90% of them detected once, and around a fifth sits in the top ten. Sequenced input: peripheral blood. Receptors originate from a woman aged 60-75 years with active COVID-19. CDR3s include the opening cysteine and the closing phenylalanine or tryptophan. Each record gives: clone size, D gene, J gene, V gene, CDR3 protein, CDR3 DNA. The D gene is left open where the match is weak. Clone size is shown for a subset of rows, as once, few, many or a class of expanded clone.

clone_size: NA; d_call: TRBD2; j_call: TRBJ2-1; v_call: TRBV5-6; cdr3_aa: CASSLWTSEYNEQFF; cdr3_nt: TGTGCCAGCAGCTTATGGACTAGCGAATACAATGAGCAGTTCTTC
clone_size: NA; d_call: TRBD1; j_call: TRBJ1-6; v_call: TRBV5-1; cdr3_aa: CASSLSGAGTDSPLHF; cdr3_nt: TGCGCCAGCAGCTTGAGCGGTGCCGGGACAGATTCACCCCTCCACTTT
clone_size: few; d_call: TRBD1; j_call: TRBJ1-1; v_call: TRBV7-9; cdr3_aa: CASSFDPGQPKVKAFF; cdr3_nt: TGTGCCAGCAGCTTCGATCCGGGACAGCCGAAAGTTAAAGCTTTCTTT
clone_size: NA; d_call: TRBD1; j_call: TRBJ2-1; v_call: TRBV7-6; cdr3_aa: CASSLRPGGSWDEQFF; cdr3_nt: TGTGCCAGCAGCTTAAGGCCAGGGGGAAGTTGGGATGAGCAGTTCTTC
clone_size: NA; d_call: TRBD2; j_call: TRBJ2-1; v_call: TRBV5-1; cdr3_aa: CASSPGTSGRVGGEQFF; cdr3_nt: TGCGCCAGCAGCCCGGGGACTAGCGGGAGAGTAGGGGGTGAGCAGTTCTTC
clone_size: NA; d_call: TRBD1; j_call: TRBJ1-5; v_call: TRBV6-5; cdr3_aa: CASSRTGGSNQPQHF; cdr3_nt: TGTGCCAGCAGTCGAACAGGGGGTAGCAATCAGCCCCAGCATTTT
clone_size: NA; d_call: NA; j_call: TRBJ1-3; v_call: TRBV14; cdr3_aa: CASSQGRSSGNTIYF; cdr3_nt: TGTGCCAGCAGCCAAGGTCGGAGCTCTGGAAACACCATATATTTT
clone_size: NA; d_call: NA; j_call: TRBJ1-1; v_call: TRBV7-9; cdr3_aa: CASSPRRAGTEAFF; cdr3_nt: TGTGCCAGCAGCCCCCGAAGAGCGGGAACTGAAGCTTTCTTT
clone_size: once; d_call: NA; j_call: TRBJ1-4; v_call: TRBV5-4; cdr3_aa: CASSSGLSGEGEKLFF; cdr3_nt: TGTGCCAGCAGCTCCGGTCTTTCCGGGGAAGGCGAAAAACTGTTTTTT
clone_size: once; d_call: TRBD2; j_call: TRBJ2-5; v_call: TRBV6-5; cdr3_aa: CASSYTSGRVRTQYF; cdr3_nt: TGTGCCAGCAGTTACACTAGCGGGAGAGTGAGAACCCAGTACTTC
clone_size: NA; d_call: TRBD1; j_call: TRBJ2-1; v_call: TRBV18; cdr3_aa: CASSPDRDRDYNEQFF; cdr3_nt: TGTGCCAGCTCACCCGACCGGGACAGGGACTACAATGAGCAGTTCTTC